A selection of T cell receptor beta chains follows, all from one sample in a study of blood T cell repertoires in COVID-19. Measured with immunoSEQ multiplex PCR; TCRdb has only the in-frame clones, and not every one. The data contain over 450,000 clones, approximately 89% of them singletons. Sequenced: peripheral blood. Receptor source: a man aged 18-30 years with COVID-19, enrolled during active disease. Both conserved end residues are part of each CDR3. D genes are given only for firm matches. Size is stated for part of the rows, as once, few or many counts, or as a class when the clone is expanded.

D	V	J	size	DNA	CDR3
TRBD2	TRBV6-1	TRBJ2-3	NA	TGTGCCAGCAGTGCGACTAGCGGGAGGCACACAGATACGCAGTATTTT	CASSATSGRHTDTQYF
NA	TRBV4-2	TRBJ1-1	NA	TGTGCCAGCAGCCAAGGGCTAACAGGGCAGATGAACACTGAAGCTTTCTTT	CASSQGLTGQMNTEAFF
TRBD2	TRBV19	TRBJ2-7	NA	TGTGCCAGAAAGGGAGGGGCACCCCTCCTCCAGGTCCCCTACGAGCAGTACTTC	CARKGGAPLLQVPYEQYF
NA	TRBV18	TRBJ2-1	NA	TGTGCCAGCTCACAGGAGGGACTTGTTAAGAATGAGCAGTTCTTC	CASSQEGLVKNEQFF
TRBD2	TRBV2	TRBJ2-6	NA	TGTGCCAGCAGCGCCGGGACTAGCGGGTACTCTGGGGCCAACGTCCTGACTTTC	CASSAGTSGYSGANVLTF
NA	TRBV18	TRBJ1-2	NA	TGTGCCAGCTCACCTCAGGGGATAAGCGCCTTTGGCTACACCTTC	CASSPQGISAFGYTF
NA	TRBV5-4	TRBJ2-5	NA	TGTGCCAGCAGCTTGTTCCCCGGGGAGACCCAGTACTTC	CASSLFPGETQYF
TRBD1	TRBV27	TRBJ2-7	NA	TGTGCCAGCAGTACTCGACAGGGCGAGCAGTACTTC	CASSTRQGEQYF
TRBD2	TRBV11-3	TRBJ2-1	once	TGTGCCAGCAGCTTAGTTGGACTAGCGTTTAATGAGCAGTTCTTC	CASSLVGLAFNEQFF
NA	TRBV6-6	TRBJ1-1	NA	TGTGCCAGCAGTTACTCGATTCAGGGAGGGACTGAAGCTTTCTTT	CASSYSIQGGTEAFF
TRBD1	TRBV5-1	TRBJ2-5	NA	TGCGCCAGCAGCACGGGGACAGGGGGTCCGGAGACCCAGTACTTC	CASSTGTGGPETQYF